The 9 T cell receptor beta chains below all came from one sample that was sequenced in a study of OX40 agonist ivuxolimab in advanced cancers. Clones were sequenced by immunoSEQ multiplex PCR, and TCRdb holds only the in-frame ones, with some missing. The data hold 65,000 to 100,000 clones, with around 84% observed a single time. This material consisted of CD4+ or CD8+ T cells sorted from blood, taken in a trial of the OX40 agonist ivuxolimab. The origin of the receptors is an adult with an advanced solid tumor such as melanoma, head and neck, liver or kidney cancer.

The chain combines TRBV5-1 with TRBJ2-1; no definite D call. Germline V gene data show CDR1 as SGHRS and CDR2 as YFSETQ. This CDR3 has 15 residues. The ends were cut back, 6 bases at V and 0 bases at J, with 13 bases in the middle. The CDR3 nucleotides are TGCGCCAGCACAGAAACCACGAGCTCCTACAATGAGCAGTTCTTC. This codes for CASTETTSSYNEQFF.

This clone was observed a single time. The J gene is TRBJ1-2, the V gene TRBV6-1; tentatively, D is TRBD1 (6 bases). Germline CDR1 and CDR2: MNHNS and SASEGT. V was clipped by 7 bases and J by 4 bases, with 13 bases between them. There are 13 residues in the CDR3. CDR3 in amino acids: CASNKGGTYGYTF. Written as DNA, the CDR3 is TGTGCCAGCAACAAGGGGGGGACCTATGGCTACACCTTC.

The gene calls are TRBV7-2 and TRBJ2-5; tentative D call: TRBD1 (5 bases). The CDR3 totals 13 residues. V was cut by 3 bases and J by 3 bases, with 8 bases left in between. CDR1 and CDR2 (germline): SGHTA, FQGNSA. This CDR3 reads CASSLGQEETQYF. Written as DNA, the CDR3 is TGTGCCAGCAGCTTGGGGCAGGAAGAGACCCAGTACTTC.

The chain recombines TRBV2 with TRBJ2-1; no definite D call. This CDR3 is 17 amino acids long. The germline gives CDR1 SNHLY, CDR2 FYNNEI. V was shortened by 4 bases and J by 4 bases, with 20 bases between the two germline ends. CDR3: CASSVAVATLGYNEQFF. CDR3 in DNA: TGTGCCAGCAGTGTGGCGGTAGCCACGCTCGGATACAATGAGCAGTTCTTC. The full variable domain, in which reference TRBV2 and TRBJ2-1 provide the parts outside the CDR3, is EPEVTQTPSHQVTQMGQEVILRCVPISNHLYFYWYRQILGQKVEFLVSFYNNEISEKSEIFDDQFSVERPDGSNFTLKIRSTKLEDSAMYFCASSVAVATLGYNEQFFGPGTRLTVL.

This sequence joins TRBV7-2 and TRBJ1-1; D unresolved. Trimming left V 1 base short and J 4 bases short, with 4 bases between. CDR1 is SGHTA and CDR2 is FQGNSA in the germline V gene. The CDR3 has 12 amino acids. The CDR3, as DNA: TGTGCCAGCAGCTTAGGGCTCACTGAAGCTTTCTTT. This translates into CASSLGLTEAFF.

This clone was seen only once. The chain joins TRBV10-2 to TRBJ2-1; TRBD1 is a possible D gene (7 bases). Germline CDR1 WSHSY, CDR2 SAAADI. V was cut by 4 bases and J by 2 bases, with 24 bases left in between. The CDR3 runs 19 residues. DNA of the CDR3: TGCGCCAGCAGTGGATGGACAGGACCTTCGGGGGAGACCTACAATGAGCAGTTCTTC. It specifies CASSGWTGPSGETYNEQFF.

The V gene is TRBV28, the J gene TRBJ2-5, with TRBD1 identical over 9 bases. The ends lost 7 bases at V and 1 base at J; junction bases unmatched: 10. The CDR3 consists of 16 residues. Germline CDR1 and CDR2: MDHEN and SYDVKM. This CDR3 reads CASTSRGTGFQETQYF. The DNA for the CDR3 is TGTGCCAGCACCTCCCGAGGGACAGGGTTCCAAGAGACCCAGTACTTC.

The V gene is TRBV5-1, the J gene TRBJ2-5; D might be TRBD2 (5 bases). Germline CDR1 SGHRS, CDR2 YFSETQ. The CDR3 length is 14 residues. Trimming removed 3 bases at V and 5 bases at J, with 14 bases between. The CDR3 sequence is CASSSRTYEETQYF. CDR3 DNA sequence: TGCGCCAGCAGCTCTCGGACTTACGAGGAGACCCAGTACTTC. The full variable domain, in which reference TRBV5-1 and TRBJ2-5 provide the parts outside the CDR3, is KAGVTQTPRYLIKTRGQQVTLSCSPISGHRSVSWYQQTPGQGLQFLFEYFSETQRNKGNFPGRFSGRQFSNSRSEMNVSTLELGDSALYLCASSSRTYEETQYFGPGTRLLVL.

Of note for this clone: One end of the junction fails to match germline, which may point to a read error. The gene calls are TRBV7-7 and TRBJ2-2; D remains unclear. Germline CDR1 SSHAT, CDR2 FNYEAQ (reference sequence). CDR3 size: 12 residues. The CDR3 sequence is CASSLGTGELFF. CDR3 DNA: TGTGCTAGCAGCTTAGGAACCGGGGAGCTGTTTTTT.